The present T cell receptor beta chain was sequenced within a study of blood T cell repertoires in COVID-19. Study at large: Italy, Spain and the United States were the sources of the convalescent and acute COVID-19 samples. The analysed material was cDNA or gDNA that came from T cells, B-cell-depleted T cells, or PBMCs.

The CDR3 runs to 14 residues. Germline CDR1 reads LGHDT; CDR2 reads YNNKEL (reference sequence). The ends were cut back, 4 bases at V and 5 bases at J, with 14 bases in the middle. Under the authors' procedure: Reference gene primer amplification yielded estimated nucleated cell counts. Sequencing was performed with immunoSEQ multiplex PCR; in TCRdb, only in-frame clones are kept and a portion is missing. The V and J calls and clone size are taken from that table; D and trimming were inferred from the DNA. Seen here are about 300,000 clones, about 87% observed once, and the top ten hold roughly 6.9%.

The chain employs TRBV3-1 (or the pseudogene TRBV3-2) and TRBJ1-2; D perhaps matches TRBD1 (5 bases). The origin of this receptor is a woman aged 30 to 39 who had recovered from COVID-19. The source material was peripheral blood. This CDR3 reads CASSPPRVGYGYTF. The CDR3 coding sequence is TGTGCCAGCAGCCCCCCCAGGGTGGGGTATGGCTACACCTTC.